These 18 T cell receptor beta chains were all obtained from the same sample, sequenced in a study of blood T cell repertoires in COVID-19. TCRdb keeps only in-frame clones here, not all; method: immunoSEQ multiplex PCR. The sample shows fewer than 350,000 clones, around 86% of them seen only once. The sequenced material came from peripheral blood. The origin of the receptors is a woman aged 60-75 years with active or convalescent COVID-19.

CDR3 nucleotides: TGTGCCAGCAGTTCCCCCCGGGGGCGGCGGGGGGCCTACGAGCAGTACTTC. Amino acids: CASSSPRGRRGAYEQYF. The genes are TRBV6-2 or TRBV6-3 and TRBJ2-7, with TRBD2 matching over 8 bases. J lost 2 bases, V lost 4 bases, and 13 bases had no gene match. CDR1 and CDR2 (germline): MNHEY, SVGEGT. The CDR3 sequence is 17 residues long.

DNA for the CDR3: TGCGCCAGCAGCTTGGCACTAGCGGGGCGGGAGACCCAGTACTTC. It encodes CASSLALAGRETQYF. The chain joins TRBV5-1 to TRBJ2-5; the match to TRBD2 covers 10 bases. Germline lookup yields CDR1 SGHRS and CDR2 YFSETQ. The CDR3 runs 15 residues. V dropped 0 bases and J dropped 5; count of bases not matched to a gene: 4.

This sequence joins TRBV19 and TRBJ1-5; TRBD1 aligns across 10 bases. The CDR3 is 15 amino acids. J gave up 4 bases and V 11 bases, and 11 bases lay outside the gene matches. Germline assignment: CDR1 LNHDA and CDR2 SQIVND (reference sequence). The CDR3 sequence: CASSISGQGNQPQHF. The CDR3 DNA is TGTGCCTCCTCTATCTCGGGACAGGGGAATCAGCCCCAGCATTTT.

Ten or more counts support this clone. This sequence joins TRBV2 and TRBJ1-5; D might be TRBD1 (6 bases). V lost 6 bases and J 0 bases, leaving 9 bases between the germline ends. Germline CDR1 and CDR2: SNHLY and FYNNEI. The CDR3 contains 14 residues. The CDR3 here is CASSDRSSNQPQHF. CDR3 bases: TGTGCCAGCAGCGACAGGAGTAGCAATCAGCCCCAGCATTTT.

This clone showed up just a few times. This chain connects TRBV18 to TRBJ1-2; D possibly corresponds to TRBD1 (6 bases). This CDR3 is built from 18 residues. The germline gives CDR1 KGHSH, CDR2 LQKENI. The V gene lost 3 bases and the J gene lost 4 bases, with 24 bases spanning the gap. This CDR3 reads CASSPVGSTGPGSYGYTF. DNA for the CDR3: TGTGCCAGCTCACCGGTTGGCTCGACAGGCCCAGGGAGCTATGGCTACACCTTC.

This rearrangement joins TRBV20-1 to TRBJ2-3; maybe TRBD2 (6 bases). CDR1 and CDR2 (germline): DFQATT, SNEGSKA (reference sequence). The CDR3 extends over 15 amino acids. V was cut by 3 bases and J by 5 bases, with 18 bases left in between. CDR3 residues: CSASSGQGGGDTQYF. CDR3 coding DNA: TGCAGTGCTAGTTCGGGGCAGGGAGGAGGAGATACGCAGTATTTT.

The table lists this clone with a few counts. The chain couples TRBV4-2 to TRBJ2-1; D is possibly TRBD2 (5 bases). The CDR3 consists of 19 residues. V lost 2 bases and J lost 3, with 23 bases in between. CDR1 and CDR2 (germline): LGHNA, YNFKEQ. The CDR3 is CASSQYSSGPAGDYNEQFF. The CDR3 DNA sequence: TGTGCCAGCAGCCAATATTCTTCAGGACCCGCCGGGGACTACAATGAGCAGTTCTTC.

V gene TRBV3-1 (or the pseudogene TRBV3-2) combines with J gene TRBJ1-5, with D possibly being TRBD1 (5 bases). The V gene's germline CDR1 is LGHDT and CDR2 YNNKEL (reference sequence). Trimming pared 2 bases from V and 0 bases from J, leaving 20 bases between. The CDR3 is made up of 19 amino acids. Written as DNA, the CDR3 is TGTGCCAGCAGCCAACGGAGGTCATGGGGGGTTTATAGCAATCAGCCCCAGCATTTT. This gives the protein CASSQRRSWGVYSNQPQHF.

The chain combines TRBV11-2 with TRBJ1-1; D not resolved. Germline V gene data show CDR1 as SGHAT and CDR2 as FQNNGV. Trimming left V 2 bases short and J 0 bases short, with 13 bases between. There are 16 residues in the CDR3. CDR3 loop: CASSLTPGLLNTEAFF. CDR3 DNA: TGTGCCAGCAGCTTAACCCCCGGACTCTTGAACACTGAAGCTTTCTTT.

The chain carries TRBV4-3 and TRBJ1-5; D remains unclear. The V gene lost 0 bases and the J gene lost 4 bases, with 10 bases spanning the gap. Germline CDR1 LGHNA, CDR2 YSLEER. This CDR3 is 15 amino acids long. The CDR3 protein is CASSQDSGRNQPQHF. CDR3 in DNA: TGCGCCAGCAGCCAAGATAGCGGCAGAAATCAGCCCCAGCATTTT.

This clone turned up a few times. The chain carries TRBV3-1 (or the pseudogene TRBV3-2) and TRBJ2-7; D is possibly TRBD2 (5 bases). The CDR3 totals 15 residues. Germline V lookup: CDR1 LGHDT, CDR2 YNNKEL (reference sequence). V was pared by 0 bases and J by 2 bases, with 11 bases between. This CDR3 is CASSQDRTSPYEQYF. The CDR3 coding sequence is TGTGCCAGCAGCCAAGACAGGACTTCGCCCTACGAGCAGTACTTC.

This clone was counted a few times. This chain links TRBV6-1 with TRBJ2-5; D might be TRBD1 (5 bases). Germline V gives CDR1 MNHNS, CDR2 SASEGT. The germline V and J ends were trimmed by 2 bases and 8 bases, with 12 bases remaining between them. CDR3 length equals 13 residues. CDR3 sequence: CASSEKGWGTQYF. The CDR3 nucleotides are TGTGCCAGCAGTGAAAAGGGGTGGGGAACCCAGTACTTC.

The CDR3 sequence is CASSPERGGRETQYF. The CDR3 nucleotides are TGCGCCAGCAGCCCGGAGCGGGGGGGACGAGAGACCCAGTACTTC. V usage is TRBV5-1 and J usage is TRBJ2-5, with 10 bases fitting TRBD2. V shed 4 bases and J 4 bases; nucleotides not matched to a gene: 7. The germline CDR1 and CDR2 sequences are SGHRS and YFSETQ. The CDR3 loop spans 15 amino acids.

This chain joins TRBV10-3 and TRBJ2-2; tentatively, D is TRBD1 (6 bases). Germline V CDR1 and CDR2: ENHRY, SYGVKD. Trimming cost V 5 bases and J 1 base, with 14 bases left between them. There are 16 residues in the CDR3. The CDR3 is CAISMSETGNTGELFF. As DNA, the CDR3 is TGTGCCATCAGTATGAGCGAGACAGGGAACACCGGGGAGCTGTTTTTT.

This rearrangement joins TRBV7-8 to TRBJ1-6, with TRBD1 as a possible D gene (5 bases). This CDR3 spans 16 amino acids. V was cut by 5 bases and J by 3 bases, with 14 bases left in between. Germline-derived CDR1 and CDR2 are SGHVS and FQNEAQ. The CDR3 DNA sequence: TGTGCCAGCAGCCTGGAGACAGTCCTCTATAATTCACCCCTCCACTTT. Its protein product is CASSLETVLYNSPLHF.

This clone occurred once. The J gene is TRBJ1-2, the V gene TRBV6-5; TRBD1 aligns across 7 bases. CDR1 and CDR2 (germline): MNHEY, SVGAGI. The CDR3 sequence is 15 residues long. V lost 1 base to trimming and J lost 4 bases; unmatched junction nucleotides: 6. This chain's CDR3 is CASSYYRGSGYGYTF. CDR3 DNA: TGTGCCAGCAGTTACTACAGGGGATCGGGCTATGGCTACACCTTC.

The J gene is TRBJ1-1, the V gene TRBV27, with D unresolved. Between the trimmed V and J ends, which lost 6 bases and 5 bases, there was a span of 13 bases. The CDR3 totals 13 residues. Germline V gene data show CDR1 as MNHEY and CDR2 as SMNVEV (reference sequence). The CDR3 spells CASRLRSRTEAFF. The DNA for the CDR3 is TGTGCCAGCAGACTAAGGAGTAGAACTGAAGCTTTCTTT.

The CDR3 DNA sequence: TGTGCCAGCAGCCAGTACTCCGAGCAGTACTTC. Protein sequence: CASSQYSEQYF. The J gene is TRBJ2-7, the V gene TRBV3-1 (or the pseudogene TRBV3-2), with no clear D. Germline assignment: CDR1 LGHDT and CDR2 YNNKEL (reference sequence). V was pared by 3 bases and J by 6 bases, with 6 bases between. This CDR3 is 11 amino acids long.